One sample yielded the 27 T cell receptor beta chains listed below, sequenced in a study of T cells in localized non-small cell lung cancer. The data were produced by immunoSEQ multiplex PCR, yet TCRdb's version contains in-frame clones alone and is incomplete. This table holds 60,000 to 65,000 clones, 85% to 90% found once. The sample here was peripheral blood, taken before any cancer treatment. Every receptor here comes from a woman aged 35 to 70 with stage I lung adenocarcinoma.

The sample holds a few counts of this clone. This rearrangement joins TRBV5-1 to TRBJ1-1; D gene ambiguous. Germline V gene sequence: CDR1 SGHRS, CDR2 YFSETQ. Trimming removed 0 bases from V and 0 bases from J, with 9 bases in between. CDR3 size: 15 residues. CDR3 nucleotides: TGCGCCAGCAGCTTGGGTGGAACGATGAACACTGAAGCTTTCTTT. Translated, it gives CASSLGGTMNTEAFF.

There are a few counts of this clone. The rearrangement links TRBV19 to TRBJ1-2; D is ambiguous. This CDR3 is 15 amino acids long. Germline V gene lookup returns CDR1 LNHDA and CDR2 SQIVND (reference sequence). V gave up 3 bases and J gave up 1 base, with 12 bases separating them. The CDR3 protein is CASSILDPFNYGYTF. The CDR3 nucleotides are TGTGCCAGTAGTATTTTGGATCCTTTTAACTATGGCTACACCTTC. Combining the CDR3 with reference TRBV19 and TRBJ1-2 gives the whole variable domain DGGITQSPKYLFRKEGQNVTLSCEQNLNHDAMYWYRQDPGQGLRLIYYSQIVNDFQKGDIAEGYSVSREKKESFPLTVTSAQKNPTAFYLCASSILDPFNYGYTFGSGTRLTVV.

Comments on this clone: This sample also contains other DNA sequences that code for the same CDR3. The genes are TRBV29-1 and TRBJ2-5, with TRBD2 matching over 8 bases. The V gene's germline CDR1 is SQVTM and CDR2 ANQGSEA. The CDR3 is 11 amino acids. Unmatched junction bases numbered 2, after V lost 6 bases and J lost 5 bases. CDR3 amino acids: CSVPGGETQYF. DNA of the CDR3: TGCAGCGTCCCGGGGGGGGAGACCCAGTACTTC.

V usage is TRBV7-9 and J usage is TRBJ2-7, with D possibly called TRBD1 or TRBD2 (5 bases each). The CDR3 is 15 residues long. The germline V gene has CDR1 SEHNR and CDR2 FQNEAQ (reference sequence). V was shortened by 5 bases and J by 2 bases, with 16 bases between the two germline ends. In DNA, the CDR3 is TGTGCCAGCAGCCCTATGGGGGACGGAGCCTACGAGCAGTACTTC. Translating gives CASSPMGDGAYEQYF.

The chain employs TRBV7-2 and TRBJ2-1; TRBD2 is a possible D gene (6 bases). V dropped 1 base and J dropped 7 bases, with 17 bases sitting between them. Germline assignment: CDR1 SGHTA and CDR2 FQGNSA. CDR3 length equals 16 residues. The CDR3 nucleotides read TGTGCCAGCAGCTTAGTTAGCGGACCCACTGGGAATGAGCAGTTCTTC. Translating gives CASSLVSGPTGNEQFF.

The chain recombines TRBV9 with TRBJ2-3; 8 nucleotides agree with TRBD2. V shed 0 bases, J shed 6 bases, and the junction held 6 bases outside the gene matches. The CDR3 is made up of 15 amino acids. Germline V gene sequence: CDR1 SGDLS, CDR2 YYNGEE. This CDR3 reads CASSVAPGLDDTQYF. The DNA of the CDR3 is TGTGCCAGCAGCGTAGCCCCGGGACTAGATGATACGCAGTATTTT.

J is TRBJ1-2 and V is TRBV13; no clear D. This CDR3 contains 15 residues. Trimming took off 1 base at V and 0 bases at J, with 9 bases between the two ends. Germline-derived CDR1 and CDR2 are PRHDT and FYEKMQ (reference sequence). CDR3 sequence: CASSLVGDSNYGYTF. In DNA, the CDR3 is TGTGCCAGCAGCTTAGTTGGGGATTCTAACTATGGCTACACCTTC.

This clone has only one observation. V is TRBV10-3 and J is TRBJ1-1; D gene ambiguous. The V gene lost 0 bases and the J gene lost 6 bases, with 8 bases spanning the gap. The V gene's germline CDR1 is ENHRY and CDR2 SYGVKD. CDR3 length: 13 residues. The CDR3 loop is CAISESRQSEAFF. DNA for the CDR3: TGTGCCATCAGTGAGTCGAGGCAGTCTGAAGCTTTCTTT.

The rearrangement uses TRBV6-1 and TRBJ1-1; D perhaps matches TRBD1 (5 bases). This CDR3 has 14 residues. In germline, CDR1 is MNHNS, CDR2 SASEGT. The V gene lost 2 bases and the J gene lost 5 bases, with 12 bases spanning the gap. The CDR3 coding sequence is TGTGCCAGCAGTGAACTCCGGGAGGGGACTGAAGCTTTCTTT. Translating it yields CASSELREGTEAFF.

CDR3 coding DNA: TGTGCCAGTAGTCGACTCCGGGACAGCTCCTACAATGAGCAGTTCTTC. Protein sequence: CASSRLRDSSYNEQFF. J is TRBJ2-1 and V is TRBV19; 7 nucleotides line up with TRBD1. V shed 5 bases and J 0 bases; nucleotides not matched to a gene: 7. The CDR3 is made up of 16 amino acids. Per germline, CDR1 LNHDA and CDR2 SQIVND (reference sequence).

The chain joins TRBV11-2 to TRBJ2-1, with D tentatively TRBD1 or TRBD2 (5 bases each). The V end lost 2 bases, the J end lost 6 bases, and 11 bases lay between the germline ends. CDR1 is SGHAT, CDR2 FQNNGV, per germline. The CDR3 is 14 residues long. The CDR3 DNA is TGTGCCAGCAGCTTACTTCCAGGGAGCAATGAGCAGTTCTTC. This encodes CASSLLPGSNEQFF.

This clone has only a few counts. CDR3 loop: CASSRTGVGNSPLHF. In DNA, the CDR3 is TGTGCCAGCAGTAGGACAGGGGTGGGGAATTCACCCCTCCACTTT. The chain couples TRBV27 to TRBJ1-6, with 9 bases matching TRBD1. Germline V gene lookup returns CDR1 MNHEY and CDR2 SMNVEV (reference sequence). J was trimmed by 7 bases and V by 5 bases; bases with no gene match: 6. This CDR3 is built from 15 residues.

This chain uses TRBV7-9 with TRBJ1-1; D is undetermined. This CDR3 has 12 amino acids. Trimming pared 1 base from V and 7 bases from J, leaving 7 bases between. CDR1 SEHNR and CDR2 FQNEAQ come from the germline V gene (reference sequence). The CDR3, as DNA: TGTGCCAGCAGCTTAGATACCCGTGAAGCTTTCTTT. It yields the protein CASSLDTREAFF.

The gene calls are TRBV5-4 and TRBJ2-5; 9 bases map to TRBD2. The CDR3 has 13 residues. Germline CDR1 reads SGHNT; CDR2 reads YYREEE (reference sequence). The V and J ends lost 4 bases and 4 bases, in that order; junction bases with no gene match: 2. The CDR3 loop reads CASSAGGVETQYF. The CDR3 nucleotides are TGTGCCAGCAGCGCGGGGGGGGTAGAGACCCAGTACTTC. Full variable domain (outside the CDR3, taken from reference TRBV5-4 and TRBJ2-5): ETGVTQSPTHLIKTRGQQVTLRCSSQSGHNTVSWYQQALGQGPQFIFQYYREEENGRGNFPPRFSGLQFPNYSSELNVNALELDDSALYLCASSAGGVETQYFGPGTRLLVL.

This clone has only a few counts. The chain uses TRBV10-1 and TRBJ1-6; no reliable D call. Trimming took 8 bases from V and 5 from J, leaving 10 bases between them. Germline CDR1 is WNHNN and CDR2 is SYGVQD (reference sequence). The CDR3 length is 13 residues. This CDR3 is CASSARNNSPLHF. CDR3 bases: TGCGCCAGCTCCGCAAGGAATAATTCACCCCTCCACTTT.

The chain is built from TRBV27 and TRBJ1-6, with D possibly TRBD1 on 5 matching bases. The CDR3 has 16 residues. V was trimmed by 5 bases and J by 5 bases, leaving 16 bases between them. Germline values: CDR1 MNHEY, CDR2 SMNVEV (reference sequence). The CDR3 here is CASSLRGVRNNSPLHF. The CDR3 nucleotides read TGTGCCAGCAGTCTGAGAGGGGTGAGAAATAATTCACCCCTCCACTTT.

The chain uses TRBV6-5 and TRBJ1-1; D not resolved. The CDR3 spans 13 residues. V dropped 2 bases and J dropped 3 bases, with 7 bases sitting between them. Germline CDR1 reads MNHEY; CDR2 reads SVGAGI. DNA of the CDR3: TGTGCCAGCAGTTACAGCCCTGACACTGAAGCTTTCTTT. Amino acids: CASSYSPDTEAFF.

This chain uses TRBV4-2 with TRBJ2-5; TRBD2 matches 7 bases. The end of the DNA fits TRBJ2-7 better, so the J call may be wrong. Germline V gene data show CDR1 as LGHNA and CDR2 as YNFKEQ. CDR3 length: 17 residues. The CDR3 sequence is CASSQDGSGVGSREQYF. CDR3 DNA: TGTGCCAGCAGCCAAGATGGGAGCGGGGTGGGGTCTCGCGAGCAGTACTTC.

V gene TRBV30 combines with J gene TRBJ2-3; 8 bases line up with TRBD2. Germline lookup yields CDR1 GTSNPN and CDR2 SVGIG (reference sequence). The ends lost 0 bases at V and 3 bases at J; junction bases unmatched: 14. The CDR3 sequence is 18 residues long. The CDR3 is CAWSVSLVGGRRTDTQYF. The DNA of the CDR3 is TGTGCCTGGAGTGTTAGTCTGGTTGGCGGGAGGAGGACAGATACGCAGTATTTT.

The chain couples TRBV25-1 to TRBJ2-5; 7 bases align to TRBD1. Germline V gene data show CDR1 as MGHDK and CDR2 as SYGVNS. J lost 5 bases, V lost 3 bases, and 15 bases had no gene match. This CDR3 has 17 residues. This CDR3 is CASSDPTGFVDRETQYF. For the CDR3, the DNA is TGTGCCAGCAGTGATCCGACAGGGTTTGTGGACCGGGAGACCCAGTACTTC.

The CDR3 loop is CASRRTFDTEAFF. The CDR3 region has the DNA TGTGCCAGCAGACGGACATTTGACACTGAAGCTTTCTTT. V is TRBV5-8 and J is TRBJ1-1, with TRBD1 as a possible D gene (5 bases). Germline CDR1 and CDR2: SGHTS and YDEGEE. This CDR3 has 13 residues. The V gene lost 5 bases and the J gene lost 3 bases, with 11 bases spanning the gap.

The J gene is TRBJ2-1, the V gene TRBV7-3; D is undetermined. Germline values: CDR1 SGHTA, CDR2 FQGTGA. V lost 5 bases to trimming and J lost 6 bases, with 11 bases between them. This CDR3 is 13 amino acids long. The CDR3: CASSRVLGNEQFF. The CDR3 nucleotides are TGTGCCAGCAGCCGCGTTCTAGGCAATGAGCAGTTCTTC. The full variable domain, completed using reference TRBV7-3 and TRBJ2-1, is GAGVSQTPSNKVTEKGKYVELRCDPISGHTALYWYRQSLGQGPEFLIYFQGTGAADDSGLPNDRFFAVRPEGSVSTLKIQRTERGDSAVYLCASSRVLGNEQFFGPGTRLTVL.

CDR3 loop: CASSIVGLPNEQFF. The CDR3 nucleotides read TGTGCCAGTAGTATAGTGGGACTACCTAATGAGCAGTTCTTC. V is TRBV19 and J is TRBJ2-1; 7 bases are a match to TRBD2. The CDR3 consists of 14 residues. Trimming took 1 base from V and 7 from J; bases not matched to a gene: 4. CDR1 is LNHDA and CDR2 is SQIVND in the germline V gene (reference sequence).

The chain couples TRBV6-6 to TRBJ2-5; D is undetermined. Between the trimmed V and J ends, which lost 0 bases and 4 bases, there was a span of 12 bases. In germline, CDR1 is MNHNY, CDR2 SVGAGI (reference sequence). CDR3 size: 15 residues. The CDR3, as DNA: TGTGCCAGCAGTTACTCCTTTGCCGATTTAGAGACCCAGTACTTC. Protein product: CASSYSFADLETQYF.

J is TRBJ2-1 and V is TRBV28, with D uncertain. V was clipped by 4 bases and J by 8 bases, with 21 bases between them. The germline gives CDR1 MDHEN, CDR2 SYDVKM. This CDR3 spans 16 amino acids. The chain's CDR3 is CASSSISPDWTDEQFF. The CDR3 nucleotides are TGTGCCAGCAGTTCGATATCCCCTGACTGGACCGATGAGCAGTTCTTC.

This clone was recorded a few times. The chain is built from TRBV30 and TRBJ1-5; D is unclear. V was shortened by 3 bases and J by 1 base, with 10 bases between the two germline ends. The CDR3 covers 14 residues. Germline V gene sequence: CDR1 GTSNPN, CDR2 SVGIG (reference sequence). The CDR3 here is CAWSAGWSNQPQHF. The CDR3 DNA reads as TGTGCCTGGAGCGCCGGTTGGAGCAATCAGCCCCAGCATTTT.

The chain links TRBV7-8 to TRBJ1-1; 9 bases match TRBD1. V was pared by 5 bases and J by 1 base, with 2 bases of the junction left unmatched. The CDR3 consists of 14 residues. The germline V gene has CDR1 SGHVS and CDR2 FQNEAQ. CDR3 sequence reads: CASSLTGGNTEAFF. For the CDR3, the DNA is TGTGCCAGCAGCCTGACAGGGGGGAACACTGAAGCTTTCTTT.